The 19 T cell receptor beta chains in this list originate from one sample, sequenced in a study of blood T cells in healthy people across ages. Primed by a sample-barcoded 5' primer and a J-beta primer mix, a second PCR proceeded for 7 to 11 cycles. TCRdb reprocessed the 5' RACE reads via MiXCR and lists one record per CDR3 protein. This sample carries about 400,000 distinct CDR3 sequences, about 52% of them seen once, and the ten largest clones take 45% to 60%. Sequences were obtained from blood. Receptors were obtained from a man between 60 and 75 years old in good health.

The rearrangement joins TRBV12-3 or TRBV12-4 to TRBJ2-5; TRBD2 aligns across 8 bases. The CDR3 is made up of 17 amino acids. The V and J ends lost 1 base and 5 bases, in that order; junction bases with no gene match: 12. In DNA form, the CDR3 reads TGTGCCAGCAGTTTAGATCCGGGGAGAGCGGGAGACGAGACCCAGTACTTC. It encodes CASSLDPGRAGDETQYF.

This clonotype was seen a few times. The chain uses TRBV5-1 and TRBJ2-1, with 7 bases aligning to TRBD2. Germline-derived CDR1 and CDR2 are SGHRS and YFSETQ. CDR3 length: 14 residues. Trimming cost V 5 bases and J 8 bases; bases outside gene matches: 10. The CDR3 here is CASSRLAALDEQFF. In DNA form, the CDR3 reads TGCGCCAGCAGTAGGCTAGCGGCACTCGATGAGCAGTTCTTC.

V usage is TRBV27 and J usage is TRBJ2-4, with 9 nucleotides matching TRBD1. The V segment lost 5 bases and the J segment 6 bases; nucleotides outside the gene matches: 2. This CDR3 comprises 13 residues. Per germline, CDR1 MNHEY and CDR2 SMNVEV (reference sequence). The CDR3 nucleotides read TGTGCCAGCAGTAGACAGGGGGGAAACATTCAGTACTTC. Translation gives CASSRQGGNIQYF.

CDR3: CASKRQRQETQYF. The DNA for the CDR3 is TGTGCCAGCAAAAGACAGAGACAAGAGACCCAGTACTTC. The rearrangement links TRBV12-3 or TRBV12-4 to TRBJ2-5; D is perhaps TRBD1 (5 bases). This CDR3 is 13 amino acids long. Trimming shortened V by 7 bases and J by 2 bases, and 11 bases separated the two germline ends.

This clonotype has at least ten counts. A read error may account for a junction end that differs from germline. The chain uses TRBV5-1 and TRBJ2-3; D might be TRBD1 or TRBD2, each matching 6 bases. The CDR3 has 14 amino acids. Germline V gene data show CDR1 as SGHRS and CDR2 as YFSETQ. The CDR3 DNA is TGTGCCAGCAGCTTAGGAGGGGGAGCAGATACGCAGTATTTT. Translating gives CASSLGGGADTQYF.

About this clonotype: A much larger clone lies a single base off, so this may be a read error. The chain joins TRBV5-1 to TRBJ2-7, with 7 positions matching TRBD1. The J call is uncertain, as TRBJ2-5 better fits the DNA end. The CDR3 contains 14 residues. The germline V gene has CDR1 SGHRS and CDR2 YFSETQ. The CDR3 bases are TGCGCCAGCAGCACCGGACAGGCCATGGGGACCCAGTACTTC. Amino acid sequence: CASSTGQAMGTQYF.

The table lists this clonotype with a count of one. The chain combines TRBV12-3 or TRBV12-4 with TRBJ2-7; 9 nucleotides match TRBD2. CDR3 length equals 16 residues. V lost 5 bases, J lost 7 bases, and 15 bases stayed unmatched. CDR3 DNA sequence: TGTGCCAGCAGTCCCGGAGGAGCGGGAGGCAGTAATGAGCAGTACTTC. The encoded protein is CASSPGGAGGSNEQYF.

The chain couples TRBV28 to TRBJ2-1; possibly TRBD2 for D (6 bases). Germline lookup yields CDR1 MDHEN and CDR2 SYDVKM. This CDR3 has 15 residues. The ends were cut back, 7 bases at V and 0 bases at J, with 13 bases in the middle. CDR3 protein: CASKLGLSSYNEQFF. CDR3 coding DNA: TGTGCCAGCAAATTGGGACTGAGCTCCTACAATGAGCAGTTCTTC.

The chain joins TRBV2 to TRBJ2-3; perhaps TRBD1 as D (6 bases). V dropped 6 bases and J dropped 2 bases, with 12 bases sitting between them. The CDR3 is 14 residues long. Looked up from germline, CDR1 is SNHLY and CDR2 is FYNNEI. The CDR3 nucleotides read TGTGCCAGCAGGATGGACAGTATCACAGATACGCAGTATTTT. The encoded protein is CASRMDSITDTQYF.

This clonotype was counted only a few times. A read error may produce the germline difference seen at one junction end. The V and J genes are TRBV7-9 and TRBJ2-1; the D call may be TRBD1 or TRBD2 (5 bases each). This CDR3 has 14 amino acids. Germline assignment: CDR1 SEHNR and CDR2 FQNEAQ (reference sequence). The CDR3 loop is CALTTGPPYNVQFF. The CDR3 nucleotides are TGTGCCCTTACGACGGGGCCCCCCTACAATGTGCAGTTCTTC.

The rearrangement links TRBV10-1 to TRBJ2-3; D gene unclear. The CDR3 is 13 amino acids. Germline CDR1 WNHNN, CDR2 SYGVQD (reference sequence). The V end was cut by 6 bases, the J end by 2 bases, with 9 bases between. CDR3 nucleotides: TGCGCCAGCAGGGCAGGCAACACAGATACGCAGTATTTT. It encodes CASRAGNTDTQYF.

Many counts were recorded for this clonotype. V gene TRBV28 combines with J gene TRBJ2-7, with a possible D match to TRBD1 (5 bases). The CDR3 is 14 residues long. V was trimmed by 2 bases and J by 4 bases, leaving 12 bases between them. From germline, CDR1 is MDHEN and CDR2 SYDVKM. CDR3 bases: TGTGCCAGCAGTTTAATTGGGGCCGGGTACGAGCAGTACTTC. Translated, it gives CASSLIGAGYEQYF.

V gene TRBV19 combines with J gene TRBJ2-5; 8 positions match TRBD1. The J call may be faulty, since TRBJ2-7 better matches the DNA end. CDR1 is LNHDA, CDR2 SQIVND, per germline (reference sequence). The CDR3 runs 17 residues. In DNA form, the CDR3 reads TGTGCCAGTAGTACACATCCCGGCAGGGGGCTTAGAGGCGAGCAGTACTTC. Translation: CASSTHPGRGLRGEQYF.

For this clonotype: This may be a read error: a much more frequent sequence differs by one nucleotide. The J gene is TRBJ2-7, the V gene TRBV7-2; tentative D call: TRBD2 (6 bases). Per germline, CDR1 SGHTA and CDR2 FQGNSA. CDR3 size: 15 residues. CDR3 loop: CPSRMGLANSYEQYF. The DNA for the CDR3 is TGTCCCAGCAGGATGGGTCTAGCGAACTCCTACGAGCAGTACTTC.

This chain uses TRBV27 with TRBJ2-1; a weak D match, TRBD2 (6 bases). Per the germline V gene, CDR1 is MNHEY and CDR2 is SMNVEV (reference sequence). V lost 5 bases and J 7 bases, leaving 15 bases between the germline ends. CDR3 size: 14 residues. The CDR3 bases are TGTGCCAGCAGTACCCAGGGACTCAGAAATGAGCAGTTCTTC. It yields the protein CASSTQGLRNEQFF.

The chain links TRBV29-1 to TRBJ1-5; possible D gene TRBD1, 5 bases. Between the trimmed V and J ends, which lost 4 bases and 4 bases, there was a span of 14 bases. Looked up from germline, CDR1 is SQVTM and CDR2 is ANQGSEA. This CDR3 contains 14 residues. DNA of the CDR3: TGCAGCGTTGGAGATAGGGGTTTGAATCAGCCCCAGCATTTT. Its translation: CSVGDRGLNQPQHF.

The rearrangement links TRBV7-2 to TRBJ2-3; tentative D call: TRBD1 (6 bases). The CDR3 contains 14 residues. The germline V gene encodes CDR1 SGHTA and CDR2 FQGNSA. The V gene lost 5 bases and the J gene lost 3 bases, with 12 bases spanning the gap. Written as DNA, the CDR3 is TGTGCCAGCAGCCCAATTACAGGGACAGATACGCAGTATTTT. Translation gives CASSPITGTDTQYF.

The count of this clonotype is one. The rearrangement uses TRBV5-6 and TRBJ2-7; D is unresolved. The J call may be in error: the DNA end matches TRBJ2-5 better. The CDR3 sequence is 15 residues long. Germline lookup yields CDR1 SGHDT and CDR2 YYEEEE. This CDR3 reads CASSLYGVPQETQYF. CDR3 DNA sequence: TGTGCCAGCAGCTTGTATGGGGTACCCCAAGAGACCCAGTACTTC.

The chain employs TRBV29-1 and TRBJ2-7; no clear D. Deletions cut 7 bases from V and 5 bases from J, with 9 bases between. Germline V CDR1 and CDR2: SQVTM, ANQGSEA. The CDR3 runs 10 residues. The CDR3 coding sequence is TGCAGCGCATCTGACCACGAGCAGTACTTC. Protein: CSASDHEQYF.